This TCR beta chain originates from a study of T cells in Graves' hyperthyroidism and ophthalmopathy. This CDR3 region has 13 residues. V gave up 4 bases and J gave up 4 bases; unmatched junction bases: 4. Germline CDR1 reads SGHRS; CDR2 reads YFSETQ. The study excluded patients with uncontrolled infection, other autoimmune disease, pregnancy or lactation. On the basis of clinical symptoms, serum thyroxine and TRAb, thyroid ultrasound and orbital computed tomography, diagnoses were made. Researchers amplified the TCR beta CDR3 regions from RNA transcripts. First-round RT-PCR of the TCR CDR3 relied on the HTBI primer set. TCRdb re-called the multiplex PCR reads with MiXCR, one entry per CDR3 protein. Of over 250,000 distinct CDR3 sequences listed, less than 30% are singletons. At least ten counts were recorded for this clonotype.

Source material: blood. The sequence derives from a man aged 40-49 years with Graves' hyperthyroidism that later progressed to Graves' ophthalmopathy. J is TRBJ1-1 and V is TRBV5-1, with TRBD1 matching 7 bases. The CDR3 DNA follows: TGCGCCAGCAGCCTTGGACAGGTCACTGAAGCTTTCTTT. Translated: CASSLGQVTEAFF.